This T cell receptor (beta chain) is from a study of shared clonotypes between healthy human individuals. Study-wide points: Clonotype sharing among donors, it was expected, would be affected by sequencing depth. Some clonotypes were shared by all four sorted-subset donors, while others were not shared. The non-shared ones had lower generation probabilities than the shared ones. Tissues were not sampled, only blood, and their repertoires likely differ.

In the naive CD8 group, cells lacked CD45RO and were positively selected for CCR7, so terminally differentiated effector memory CD45RA+ cells were left out. A note on this clone: Its target is not known.

For each subset, genomic DNA was distributed in equal portions over several immunoSEQ plates. Some clones are missing from TCRdb's copy, which holds only in-frame ones; the method was immunoSEQ multiplex PCR. The sample yields fewer than 1 million clones, about 96% seen once. The TCR sequence derives from a man between 25 and 39 years old in good health. Specimen: naive CD8+ T cells sorted from blood.

CDR3: CSVEDTGTRVNEQFF. Here the CDR3 DNA reads TGCAGCGTTGAAGATACCGGGACTAGGGTAAATGAGCAGTTCTTC. The J gene is TRBJ2-1, the V gene TRBV29-1; TRBD2 aligns across 8 bases. Germline CDR1 reads SQVTM; CDR2 reads ANQGSEA. The trim removed 0 bases at V and 7 bases at J, leaving 8 bases unmatched. The CDR3 contains 15 residues.